This TCR beta chain came from a study of cytomegalovirus exposure and HLA in healthy donors. Overall study context: Some 80 million unique TCRs from HLA-typed donors were held in an early data release.

PCR involved 60 Vbeta and 13 Jbeta primers. Data came from immunoSEQ multiplex PCR; TCRdb stores just in-frame clones and leaves some out. The sample has about 300,000 clones, approximately 90% seen once; the top ten hold roughly 4%. This CDR3 has 16 residues. The V and J ends lost 5 bases and 0 bases, in that order; junction bases with no gene match: 6. The V gene's germline CDR1 is MNHEY and CDR2 SMNVEV (reference sequence). The clonotype was recovered from a man aged 35 to 55 in good health and CMV-seropositive. The chain carries TRBV27 and TRBJ1-1, with 10 bases identical to TRBD1. Sequenced: PBMCs. The DNA of the CDR3 is TGTGCCAGCAGTAGACAGGGGGCGCGGATGAACACTGAAGCTTTCTTT. Translating it yields CASSRQGARMNTEAFF.